Shown below are 2 T cell receptor beta chains from a single sample sequenced in a study of T-cell reconstitution after alpha-beta-depleted transplantation in children. Unique molecular identifiers featured in how the TCRbeta library was prepared. TCRdb reprocessed the PCR reads with MiXCR, giving one entry per CDR3 protein. In the table there are roughly 190,000 distinct CDR3 sequences, about 14% of which are singletons. The sample consisted of PBMCs from the stem cell graft donor, taken from the stem cell graft. These TCRs come from a human donor who donated a stem cell graft to a child with acute lymphoblastic leukemia.

This clonotype was counted many times. The chain employs TRBV10-3 and TRBJ2-7, with D possibly being TRBD2 (7 bases). Germline CDR1 and CDR2: ENHRY and SYGVKD. Between the trimmed V and J ends, which lost 2 bases and 4 bases, there was a span of 12 bases. CDR3 size: 14 residues. In nucleotides, the CDR3 is TGTGCCATCAGTGAGGGGGGAGGGGGTTACGAGCAGTACTTC. Translated: CAISEGGGGYEQYF.

This clonotype was observed at least ten times. The chain joins TRBV11-1 to TRBJ2-1, with unresolved D. This CDR3 is built from 14 residues. The germline V gene has CDR1 SGHAT and CDR2 FQDESV (reference sequence). The V and J ends lost 3 bases and 7 bases respectively, with 13 bases between them. CDR3 sequence: CASSFLRTGNEQFF. The CDR3 DNA sequence: TGTGCCAGCAGCTTCCTCCGGACCGGGAATGAGCAGTTCTTC. The full variable domain, its missing parts supplied by reference TRBV11-1 and TRBJ2-1, is EAEVAQSPRYKITEKSQAVAFWCDPISGHATLYWYRQILGQGPELLVQFQDESVVDDSQLPKDRFSAERLKGVDSTLKIQPAELGDSAMYLCASSFLRTGNEQFFGPGTRLTVL.